The 26 T cell receptor beta chains in this list originate from one sample, sequenced in a study of Graves' ophthalmopathy and Graves' hyperthyroidism. Scientists amplified the TCR beta CDR3 regions from RNA transcripts. HTBI primers were employed in first-round RT-PCR, then a second-round multiplex PCR followed. In TCRdb, the multiplex PCR reads were re-called with MiXCR into one record per CDR3 protein. The sample includes just over 600,000 distinct CDR3 sequences, 22% of them seen just once. The source material was peripheral blood. These receptors all stem from a woman younger than 30 with stable Graves' hyperthyroidism. Some clones in this sample may be carry-over from other donors' samples.

The chain employs TRBV7-6 and TRBJ1-1; the D gene is possibly TRBD1 (5 bases). V lost 5 bases to trimming and J lost 0 bases, with 13 bases between them. The CDR3 extends over 15 amino acids. Per germline, CDR1 SGHVS and CDR2 FNYEAQ. The CDR3 nucleotides are TGTGCCAGCAGCCCTAGGGACGGTATGAACACTGAAGCTTTCTTT. Its translation: CASSPRDGMNTEAFF.

This clonotype was seen ten or more times. The chain is built from TRBV5-6 and TRBJ2-7; D unclear. The CDR3 spans 12 residues. V lost 4 bases and J 4 bases, leaving 9 bases between the germline ends. Germline lookup yields CDR1 SGHDT and CDR2 YYEEEE. The CDR3 is CASSVTVYEQYF. The CDR3 region has the DNA TGTGCCAGCAGCGTGACTGTTTACGAGCAGTACTTC.

This clonotype has at least ten counts. The chain employs TRBV6-4 and TRBJ1-2, with 12 bases that match TRBD1. Germline CDR1 is MRHNA and CDR2 is SNTAGT. The junction had 10 bases not matched to a gene; V was cut back by 5 bases and J by 6 bases. The CDR3 totals 16 residues. The CDR3 is CASSNPGQGALHGYTF. The CDR3 DNA reads TGTGCCAGCAGTAACCCGGGACAGGGGGCACTCCATGGCTACACCTTC.

This clonotype was detected ten times or more. The chain is built from TRBV6-2 or TRBV6-3 and TRBJ1-5; weak D call: TRBD1 (6 bases). V dropped 7 bases and J dropped 4 bases, with 17 bases sitting between them. The CDR3 is 15 amino acids. Germline lookup yields CDR1 MNHEY and CDR2 SVGEGT. CDR3 loop: CASNKQGVRNQPQHF. In DNA form, the CDR3 reads TGTGCCAGCAACAAACAGGGTGTACGAAATCAGCCCCAGCATTTT.

This clonotype was counted at least ten times. The rearrangement links TRBV5-8 to TRBJ1-1; no reliable D call. Trimming stripped 1 base from V and 3 bases from J, with 7 bases between. This CDR3 contains 13 residues. Germline lookup yields CDR1 SGHTS and CDR2 YDEGEE. The CDR3 sequence is CASSLRTDTEAFF. The CDR3 DNA is TGTGCCAGCAGCTTGAGGACGGACACTGAAGCTTTCTTT.

The chain joins TRBV7-3 to TRBJ2-5; D possibly corresponds to TRBD2 (7 bases). Germline V CDR1 and CDR2: SGHTA, FQGTGA. The CDR3 consists of 15 residues. Trimming pared 1 base from V and 4 bases from J, leaving 13 bases between. CDR3 in DNA: TGTGCCAGCAGCTTAAATGGGGGGGCAGGAGAGACCCAGTACTTC. It is translated as CASSLNGGAGETQYF. Full variable domain (rest looked up from reference TRBV7-3 and TRBJ2-5): GAGVSQTPSNKVTEKGKYVELRCDPISGHTALYWYRQSLGQGPEFLIYFQGTGAADDSGLPNDRFFAVRPEGSVSTLKIQRTERGDSAVYLCASSLNGGAGETQYFGPGTRLLVL.

The rearrangement links TRBV19 to TRBJ2-7; 7 nucleotides match TRBD2. CDR3 length equals 16 residues. V lost 0 bases and J lost 0; bases outside the gene matches: 5. CDR1 is LNHDA and CDR2 is SQIVND in the germline V gene (reference sequence). CDR3: CASSIDRRGTSYEQYF. The CDR3 bases are TGTGCCAGTAGTATAGATCGGCGGGGGACCTCCTACGAGCAGTACTTC. Complete variable domain (other parts from reference TRBV19 and TRBJ2-7): DGGITQSPKYLFRKEGQNVTLSCEQNLNHDAMYWYRQDPGQGLRLIYYSQIVNDFQKGDIAEGYSVSREKKESFPLTVTSAQKNPTAFYLCASSIDRRGTSYEQYFGPGTRLTVT.

The chain carries TRBV6-1 and TRBJ1-5; unclear D gene. CDR1 and CDR2 (germline): MNHNS, SASEGT. V was clipped by 7 bases and J by 4 bases, with 14 bases between them. The CDR3 totals 14 residues. CDR3 loop: CASITQAPNQPQHF. The CDR3 bases are TGTGCCAGCATCACCCAGGCCCCTAATCAGCCCCAGCATTTT.

This chain joins TRBV5-1 and TRBJ1-1; 11 nucleotides align to TRBD1. After removal of 4 bases from V and 11 bases from J, the junction contained 7 bases not matched to a gene. The length of the CDR3 is 13 residues. CDR1 is SGHRS and CDR2 is YFSETQ in the germline V gene. The CDR3 region has the DNA TGCGCCAGCAGCATCGGGACAGGGGGGCATGCTTTCTTT. It specifies CASSIGTGGHAFF. Full variable domain (outside the CDR3, taken from reference TRBV5-1 and TRBJ1-1): KAGVTQTPRYLIKTRGQQVTLSCSPISGHRSVSWYQQTPGQGLQFLFEYFSETQRNKGNFPGRFSGRQFSNSRSEMNVSTLELGDSALYLCASSIGTGGHAFFGQGTRLTVV.

This clonotype has only a few counts. This chain joins TRBV12-3 or TRBV12-4 and TRBJ1-2; no clear D gene. V lost 3 bases and J lost 7, with 12 bases in between. CDR3 size: 13 residues. Here the CDR3 reads CASSLMGGSGYTF. The CDR3 DNA follows: TGTGCCAGCAGTTTGATGGGAGGGAGTGGCTACACCTTC.

The chain has TRBV6-1 and TRBJ2-5; possible D gene TRBD2, 5 bases. CDR1 and CDR2 (germline): MNHNS, SASEGT. The CDR3 is 16 residues long. V was shortened by 1 base and J by 4 bases, with 16 bases between the two germline ends. The CDR3 region has the DNA TGTGCCAGCAGTGAAGGAGGGCCGGGAATCGGAGAGACCCAGTACTTC. Translating it yields CASSEGGPGIGETQYF.

This clonotype was picked up many times. This chain connects TRBV2 to TRBJ1-2, with D perhaps TRBD1 (5 bases). With 5 bases removed from V and 5 bases from J, the gap between germline ends came to 12 bases. CDR3 length equals 13 residues. The germline V gene has CDR1 SNHLY and CDR2 FYNNEI. The CDR3 is CASSPGIGYGYTF. The CDR3 DNA reads TGTGCCAGCAGTCCAGGGATTGGTTATGGCTACACCTTC.

This clonotype was seen at least ten times. The rearrangement joins TRBV3-1 to TRBJ1-3; 7 nucleotides agree with TRBD1. The length of the CDR3 is 14 residues. CDR1 and CDR2 from the germline V gene are LGHDT and YNNKEL (reference sequence). V shed 6 bases and J 4 bases; nucleotides not matched to a gene: 6. The CDR3 DNA follows: TGTGCCAGCAGATACGGGACAGCCGGAAACACCATATATTTT. This translates into CASRYGTAGNTIYF. The complete variable domain, with remaining parts taken from reference TRBV3-1 and TRBJ1-3, reads DTAVSQTPKYLVTQMGNDKSIKCEQNLGHDTMYWYKQDSKKFLKIMFSYNNKELIINETVPNRFSPKSPDKAHLNLHINSLELGDSAVYFCASRYGTAGNTIYFGEGSWLTVV.

This clonotype was picked up many times. This chain joins TRBV5-6 and TRBJ1-2; tentative D call: TRBD1 (5 bases). This CDR3 spans 12 amino acids. The germline V gene has CDR1 SGHDT and CDR2 YYEEEE. V was cut by 4 bases and J by 8 bases, with 12 bases left in between. CDR3 nucleotide sequence: TGTGCCAGCAGCACTGGACACGGGGGCTACACCTTC. It specifies CASSTGHGGYTF.

This clonotype was recorded many times. The chain carries TRBV24-1 and TRBJ2-5, with 10 bases matching TRBD2. Trimming took 3 bases from V and 3 from J; bases not matched to a gene: 3. The CDR3 sequence is 15 residues long. Germline V gene data show CDR1 as KGHDR and CDR2 as SFDVKD. In nucleotides, the CDR3 is TGTGCCACCAGTGATACAGCGGGAGGGGAAGAGACCCAGTACTTC. Its translation is CATSDTAGGEETQYF.

This clonotype was seen just once. The chain joins TRBV20-1 to TRBJ1-2; TRBD1 matches at 7 bases. The junction had 4 bases not matched to a gene; V was cut back by 5 bases and J by 7 bases. CDR1 and CDR2 from the germline V gene are DFQATT and SNEGSKA (reference sequence). CDR3 length: 11 residues. The CDR3 sequence: CSAPTGVGYTF. The CDR3 DNA reads TGCAGTGCTCCCACAGGGGTTGGCTACACCTTC.

V and J are TRBV27 and TRBJ2-7, with no clear D. The CDR3 contains 14 residues. Germline CDR1 and CDR2: MNHEY and SMNVEV (reference sequence). V was pared by 6 bases and J by 7 bases, with 19 bases between. The CDR3 nucleotides read TGTGCCAGCAGGAATCCTGGGGAAGGGAAAGAGCAGTACTTC. Residues: CASRNPGEGKEQYF.

In this sample, this clonotype turned up many times. This chain links TRBV6-5 with TRBJ1-6; D unresolved. V was cut by 7 bases and J by 6 bases, with 13 bases left in between. The CDR3 has 14 residues. Germline lookup yields CDR1 MNHEY and CDR2 SVGAGI. CDR3: CASTLGRINSPLHF. CDR3 nucleotide sequence: TGTGCCAGCACTCTCGGACGGATTAATTCACCCCTCCACTTT.

This clonotype was seen more than once but under ten times. A read error may be the cause here, since a much bigger clone is one base away. The V gene is TRBV20-1, the J gene TRBJ2-7; 7 positions match TRBD1. Losses at the gene ends were 5 bases for V and 1 base for J; bases not matched to a gene: 8. Germline V gene data show CDR1 as DFQATT and CDR2 as SNEGSKA (reference sequence). This CDR3 has 14 amino acids. DNA of the CDR3: TGCAGTGCTTCTCTCCCGGGACAGTCCTACGAGCAGTACTTC. This gives the protein CSASLPGQSYEQYF.

The V and J genes are TRBV7-2 and TRBJ2-5, with a possible D match to TRBD2 (6 bases). V was clipped by 5 bases and J by 9 bases, with 19 bases between them. The CDR3 extends over 14 amino acids. Germline lookup yields CDR1 SGHTA and CDR2 FQGNSA. In DNA, the CDR3 is TGTGCCAGCAGCCCCGCCGGTGGGAGGAAGGCCCAGTACTTC. Amino acids: CASSPAGGRKAQYF.

This clonotype was counted at least ten times. The J gene is TRBJ1-1, the V gene TRBV6-5; TRBD1 might be the D (6 bases). CDR3 length equals 15 residues. The germline V and J ends were trimmed by 0 bases and 2 bases, with 10 bases remaining between them. Germline V lookup: CDR1 MNHEY, CDR2 SVGAGI. CDR3 in amino acids: CASSYSKDSNTEAFF. CDR3 sequence (DNA): TGTGCCAGCAGTTACTCCAAGGACAGTAACACTGAAGCTTTCTTT.

Remarks on this clonotype: The junction and the germline gene differ at one end; a read error may be behind it. J is TRBJ1-1 and V is TRBV4-1; no clear D. Germline CDR1 and CDR2: MGHRA and YSYEKL. The CDR3 contains 11 residues. In DNA form, the CDR3 reads TGCGCCAGCAGAGAGAACACTGAAGCTTGCTTT. This gives the protein CASRENTEACF.

This rearrangement joins TRBV6-1 to TRBJ1-1; D possibly corresponds to TRBD1 (5 bases). The CDR3 has 14 residues. From germline, CDR1 is MNHNS and CDR2 SASEGT. The V end was cut by 8 bases, the J end by 0 bases, with 13 bases between. CDR3 DNA: TGTGCCAGCGGACCACAGGTTTTGAACACTGAAGCTTTCTTT. Translation: CASGPQVLNTEAFF.

A few counts support this clonotype. The V gene is TRBV6-2 or TRBV6-3, the J gene TRBJ2-5, with a possible D match to TRBD2 (6 bases). Germline values: CDR1 MNHEY, CDR2 SVGEGT. The CDR3 runs to 16 residues. V lost 2 bases and J lost 2, with 15 bases in between. The DNA for the CDR3 is TGTGCCAGCAGTTACCCTACCGGACTACCACAAGAGACCCAGTACTTC. It specifies CASSYPTGLPQETQYF.

This clonotype was recorded at least ten times. This sequence joins TRBV12-3 or TRBV12-4 and TRBJ1-5, with 7 bases lining up with TRBD1. The V gene end was trimmed by 6 bases and the J gene end by 3 bases; junction bases not matched to a gene: 8. The CDR3 is 15 amino acids. The CDR3 reads CASRADRVINQPQHF. As DNA, the CDR3 is TGTGCCAGCAGAGCAGACAGGGTAATCAATCAGCCCCAGCATTTT.

This clonotype came up many times. The chain has TRBV15 and TRBJ2-7, with D maybe TRBD2 (5 bases). The CDR3 is 17 residues long. The germline gives CDR1 LNHNV, CDR2 YYDKDF (reference sequence). V was trimmed by 0 bases and J by 2 bases, leaving 17 bases between them. Here the CDR3 reads CATSRDRRQDSPYEQYF. The CDR3 DNA reads TGTGCCACCAGCAGAGATCGGAGGCAAGATTCCCCCTACGAGCAGTACTTC.